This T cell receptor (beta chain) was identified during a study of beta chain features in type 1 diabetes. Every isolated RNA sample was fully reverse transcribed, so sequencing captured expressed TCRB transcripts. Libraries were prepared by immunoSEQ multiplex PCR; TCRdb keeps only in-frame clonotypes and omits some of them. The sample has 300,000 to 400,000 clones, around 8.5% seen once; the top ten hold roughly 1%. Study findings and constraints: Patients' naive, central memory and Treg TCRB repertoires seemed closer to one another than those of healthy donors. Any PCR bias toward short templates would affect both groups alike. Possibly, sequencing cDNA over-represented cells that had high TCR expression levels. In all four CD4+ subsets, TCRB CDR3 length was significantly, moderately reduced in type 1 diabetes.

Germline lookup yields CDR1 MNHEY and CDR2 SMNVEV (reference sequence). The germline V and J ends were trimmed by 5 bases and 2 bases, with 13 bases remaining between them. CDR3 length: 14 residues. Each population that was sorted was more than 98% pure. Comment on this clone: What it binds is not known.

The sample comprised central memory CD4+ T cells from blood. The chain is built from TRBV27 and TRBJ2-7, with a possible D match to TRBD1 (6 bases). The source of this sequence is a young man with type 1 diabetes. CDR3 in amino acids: CASSTGQRAYEQYF. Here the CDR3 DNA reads TGTGCCAGCAGTACCGGACAGAGAGCCTACGAGCAGTACTTC.